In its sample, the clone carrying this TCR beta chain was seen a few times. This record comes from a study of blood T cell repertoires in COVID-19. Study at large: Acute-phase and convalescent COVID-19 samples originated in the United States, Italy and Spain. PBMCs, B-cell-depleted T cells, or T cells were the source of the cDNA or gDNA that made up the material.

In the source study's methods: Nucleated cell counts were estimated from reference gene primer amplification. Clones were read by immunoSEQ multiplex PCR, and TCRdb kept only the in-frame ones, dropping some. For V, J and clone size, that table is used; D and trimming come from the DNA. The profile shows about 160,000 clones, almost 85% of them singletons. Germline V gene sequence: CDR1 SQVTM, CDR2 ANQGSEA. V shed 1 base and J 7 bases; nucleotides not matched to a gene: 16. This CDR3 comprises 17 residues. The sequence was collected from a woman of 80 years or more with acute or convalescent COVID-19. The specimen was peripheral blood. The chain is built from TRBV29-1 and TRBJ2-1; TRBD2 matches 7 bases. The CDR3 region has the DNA TGCAGCGTTGAAGGCGGGACGGCGGGAGAGAGGTGGAATGAGCAGTTCTTC. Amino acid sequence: CSVEGGTAGERWNEQFF.